The 19 T cell receptor beta chains below come from one sample, sequenced in a study of blood T cell repertoires in COVID-19. The assay was immunoSEQ multiplex PCR, and TCRdb's table has in-frame clones only and misses some. The sample lists about 180,000 clones; 80% to 85% were seen once. Sequencing was performed on peripheral blood. These receptors all come from a young man with active or convalescent COVID-19.

The chain has TRBV30 and TRBJ2-7; D remains ambiguous. The CDR3 covers 12 residues. V lost 2 bases, J lost 1 base, and 6 bases lay in between. The germline gives CDR1 GTSNPN, CDR2 SVGIG (reference sequence). This CDR3 is CAWSTGSYEQYF. DNA for the CDR3: TGTGCCTGGAGTACCGGGTCCTACGAGCAGTACTTC.

The chain recombines TRBV27 with TRBJ1-2; 8 bases are shared with TRBD1. This CDR3 has 13 residues. The ends lost 5 bases at V and 8 bases at J; junction bases unmatched: 7. Germline values: CDR1 MNHEY, CDR2 SMNVEV (reference sequence). CDR3 region: CASSTSGGRGYTF. CDR3 in DNA: TGTGCCAGCAGTACCTCAGGGGGCCGGGGCTACACCTTC.

The V gene is TRBV13, the J gene TRBJ2-7; D gene unclear. CDR3 length equals 11 residues. In germline, CDR1 is PRHDT, CDR2 FYEKMQ (reference sequence). Trimming shortened V by 4 bases and J by 4 bases, and 5 bases separated the two germline ends. CDR3 DNA sequence: TGTGCCAGCAGCTCCAGATACGAGCAGTACTTC. Its translation: CASSSRYEQYF.

A word on this clone: One end of the junction varies from germline; a read error may be responsible. This chain's CDR3 is CASSLGLGSYEQYF. The DNA for the CDR3 is TGTGCTAGCAGCTTAGGACTAGGATCCTACGAGCAGTACTTC. This sequence joins TRBV7-7 and TRBJ2-7, with 7 bases aligning to TRBD2. Germline CDR1 is SSHAT and CDR2 is FNYEAQ (reference sequence). The CDR3 is made up of 14 amino acids.

The rearrangement uses TRBV23-1 and TRBJ1-6, with 7 bases matching TRBD1. TRBV23-1 is an open reading frame, and its role is uncertain. V lost 0 bases, J lost 7 bases, and 6 bases stayed unmatched. CDR3 size: 16 residues. The CDR3 protein is CASSQSGGQRNSPLHF. The CDR3 DNA follows: TGCGCCAGCAGTCAATCGGGGGGACAGAGGAATTCACCCCTCCACTTT.

The chain uses TRBV12-3 or TRBV12-4 and TRBJ1-2; D may be TRBD1 (6 bases). The V end lost 6 bases, the J end lost 4 bases, and 12 bases lay between the germline ends. CDR3 length: 13 residues. In nucleotides, the CDR3 is TGTGCCAGCAGATCAGGGGTGGCCTATGGCTACACCTTC. It is translated as CASRSGVAYGYTF.

The V gene is TRBV29-1, the J gene TRBJ2-3; perhaps TRBD2 as D (6 bases). Looked up from germline, CDR1 is SQVTM and CDR2 is ANQGSEA. The V end was cut by 7 bases, the J end by 5 bases, with 10 bases between. This CDR3 has 11 amino acids. The DNA for the CDR3 is TGCAGCGGCGGGGTCGGAGATACGCAGTATTTT. It codes for CSGGVGDTQYF.

The chain couples TRBV4-3 to TRBJ1-6; D unresolved. V lost 0 bases, J lost 15 bases, and 9 bases lay in between. This CDR3 has 12 residues. CDR1 and CDR2 from the germline V gene are LGHNA and YSLEER. As DNA, the CDR3 is TGCGCCAGCAGCCAAGATGGAGTTCTCCTCCACTTT. Amino acid sequence: CASSQDGVLLHF.

The J gene is TRBJ2-3, the V gene TRBV7-2; TRBD2 aligns across 10 bases. V lost 5 bases to trimming and J lost 6 bases; unmatched junction nucleotides: 11. The germline V gene encodes CDR1 SGHTA and CDR2 FQGNSA. This CDR3 has 16 residues. This CDR3 is CASSLELAGVGDTQYF. In DNA form, the CDR3 reads TGTGCCAGCAGCCTCGAGCTAGCGGGGGTCGGGGATACGCAGTATTTT.

The DNA for the CDR3 is TGTGCCAGCACCGCACAGGGTATTGAAGCTTTCTTT. It codes for CASTAQGIEAFF. V is TRBV16 and J is TRBJ1-1, with a tentative D call TRBD1 (6 bases). The CDR3 loop spans 12 amino acids. The V gene lost 7 bases and the J gene lost 7 bases, with 13 bases spanning the gap. Germline V lookup: CDR1 KGHSY, CDR2 FQNENV.

The rearrangement links TRBV28 to TRBJ1-5; 8 bases map to TRBD1. The CDR3 length is 15 residues. Germline-derived CDR1 and CDR2 are MDHEN and SYDVKM. Germline trimming cut 2 bases from V and 5 bases from J; bases unmatched to any gene: 5. Here the CDR3 reads CASSLGQGVYQPQHF. The DNA for the CDR3 is TGTGCCAGCAGTTTAGGACAGGGAGTATATCAGCCCCAGCATTTT.

The V call is TRBV6-5, the J call TRBJ1-1; a possible D gene is TRBD1 (6 bases). Germline V CDR1 and CDR2: MNHEY, SVGAGI. The length of the CDR3 is 13 residues. V was cut by 8 bases and J by 5 bases, with 15 bases left in between. CDR3 in DNA: TGTGCCAGCCTCGACAGGCGTTTGACTGAAGCTTTCTTT. Translation gives CASLDRRLTEAFF.

The J gene is TRBJ1-2, the V gene TRBV5-4; the match to TRBD1 covers 7 bases. The CDR3 extends over 14 amino acids. Germline V gene data show CDR1 as SGHNT and CDR2 as YYREEE (reference sequence). After removal of 4 bases from V and 2 bases from J, the junction contained 5 bases not matched to a gene. The CDR3 sequence: CASSLADRNYGYTF. CDR3 coding DNA: TGTGCCAGCAGCCTGGCGGACAGGAACTATGGCTACACCTTC.

This clone was observed a handful of times. The chain joins TRBV6-1 to TRBJ1-5; D gene ambiguous. This CDR3 is 15 amino acids long. Germline CDR1 and CDR2: MNHNS and SASEGT. V lost 2 bases, J lost 3 bases, and 11 bases lay in between. Written as DNA, the CDR3 is TGTGCCAGCAGTGAAATCGGCGGGGACAATCAGCCCCAGCATTTT. Encoded protein: CASSEIGGDNQPQHF.

This clone was observed a single time. The chain uses TRBV12-3 or TRBV12-4 and TRBJ1-2, with 7 bases fitting TRBD1. V gave up 6 bases and J gave up 3 bases; unmatched junction bases: 4. The CDR3 runs 13 residues. This CDR3 reads CASSSGTDYGYTF. CDR3 in DNA: TGTGCCAGCAGCTCCGGGACAGACTATGGCTACACCTTC.

The genes are TRBV10-3 and TRBJ2-7; TRBD1 might be the D (6 bases). The ends were cut back, 2 bases at V and 7 bases at J, with 15 bases in the middle. Germline loops: CDR1 ENHRY, CDR2 SYGVKD. CDR3 length equals 14 residues. This CDR3 is CAISEHNRAREQYF. The CDR3 DNA follows: TGTGCCATCAGTGAGCATAACAGGGCGAGGGAGCAGTACTTC.

The chain links TRBV18 to TRBJ1-2, with a tentative D call TRBD1 (5 bases). Trimming pared 4 bases from V and 0 bases from J, leaving 12 bases between. CDR3 size: 15 residues. In germline, CDR1 is KGHSH, CDR2 LQKENI. CDR3 in amino acids: CASSLKTETNYGYTF. For the CDR3, the DNA is TGTGCCAGCTCACTTAAGACAGAAACTAACTATGGCTACACCTTC.

This rearrangement joins TRBV29-1 to TRBJ2-3; 10 nucleotides match TRBD2. V lost 5 bases and J lost 0; bases outside the gene matches: 8. Germline lookup yields CDR1 SQVTM and CDR2 ANQGSEA. The CDR3 extends over 16 amino acids. CDR3 in amino acids: CSVSPGLALSTDTQYF. CDR3 nucleotides: TGCAGCGTTTCACCGGGACTAGCGCTAAGCACAGATACGCAGTATTTT.

The chain uses TRBV3-1 (or the pseudogene TRBV3-2) and TRBJ1-1; unclear D gene. Germline V gene lookup returns CDR1 LGHDT and CDR2 YNNKEL (reference sequence). The CDR3 totals 13 residues. The ends were cut back, 1 base at V and 3 bases at J, with 6 bases in the middle. As DNA, the CDR3 is TGTGCCAGCAGCCAAGTTTTATACACTGAAGCTTTCTTT. Its translation is CASSQVLYTEAFF.